One TCR beta chain is described in this entry. These data originate in a study of blood T cell repertoires in COVID-19. Study as a whole: The origin of the acute and convalescent COVID-19 samples was the United States, Italy and Spain. Nucleic acid was either cDNA or gDNA, and it came from T cells, B-cell-depleted T cells, or PBMCs.

V gave up 3 bases and J gave up 5 bases, with 11 bases separating them. In germline, CDR1 is MNHNS, CDR2 SASEGT. The CDR3 is 14 residues long. Per the study methods: Estimation of nucleated cell counts was performed using reference gene primer amplification. Repertoires were generated with immunoSEQ multiplex PCR, while TCRdb's copy carries only in-frame clones and drops some. The V and J calls and clone size come from that table; D and trimming were worked out from the DNA. The table shows under 300,000 clones, with about four fifths occurring only once. The chain employs TRBV6-1 and TRBJ2-1, with D uncertain. Specimen: peripheral blood. The TCR was taken from a woman younger than 35 with acute or convalescent COVID-19. The CDR3 spells CASSDLPTNNEQFF. CDR3 DNA: TGTGCCAGCAGTGACCTCCCGACAAACAATGAGCAGTTCTTC.